The 25 T cell receptor beta chains reported below all come from one sample, sequenced in a study of blood T cell repertoires in COVID-19 (dated by TCRdb to 2018 to 2021). Receptor amplification or capture employed the immunoSEQ multiplex PCR assay. TCRdb holds this immuneACCESS table with in-frame rearrangements only. Some clones are missing; in checked studies, unresolved V genes explain under half, and the rest has no known cause. The sample has approximately 150,000 clones on record, under 90% of them singletons. The ten top clones hold roughly 2% of the sample. The sample consisted of peripheral blood. These receptor sequences come from a woman aged 80 or over with acute or convalescent COVID-19.

This rearrangement joins TRBV20-1 to TRBJ2-3; TRBD2 matches at 10 bases. The CDR3 is 14 amino acids. With V trimmed by 3 bases and J by 4 bases, 4 bases remained unmatched. The germline V gene has CDR1 DFQATT and CDR2 SNEGSKA (reference sequence). CDR3: CSASSGRFPDTQYF. The DNA for the CDR3 is TGCAGTGCTAGTAGCGGGAGGTTCCCAGATACGCAGTATTTT.

The chain has TRBV29-1 and TRBJ2-7; 9 bases align to TRBD1. This CDR3 has 11 amino acids. The germline CDR1 and CDR2 sequences are SQVTM and ANQGSEA. V shed 7 bases and J 5 bases; nucleotides not matched to a gene: 3. CDR3 bases: TGCAGCGGGGGACAGGGCCACGAGCAGTACTTC. Translation gives CSGGQGHEQYF.

The chain links TRBV9 to TRBJ2-7; D ambiguous. This CDR3 is built from 12 residues. With 4 bases removed from V and 4 bases from J, the gap between germline ends came to 9 bases. CDR1 and CDR2 from the germline V gene are SGDLS and YYNGEE. CDR3 nucleotide sequence: TGTGCCAGCAGCTCCCACTATTACGAGCAGTACTTC. Translating it yields CASSSHYYEQYF.

The CDR3 bases are TGTGCCAGCAGCTTAGCTCAGGGGGGATCGAATTCACCCCTCCACTTT. Translating gives CASSLAQGGSNSPLHF. V gene TRBV7-8 combines with J gene TRBJ1-6; TRBD1 matches at 7 bases. Germline V gene lookup returns CDR1 SGHVS and CDR2 FQNEAQ. V dropped 0 bases and J dropped 7; count of bases not matched to a gene: 6. CDR3 length: 16 residues. Combining the CDR3 with reference TRBV7-8 and TRBJ1-6 gives the whole variable domain GAGVSQSPRYKVAKRGQDVALRCDPISGHVSLFWYQQALGQGPEFLTYFQNEAQLDKSGLPSDRFFAERPEGSVSTLKIQRTQQEDSAVYLCASSLAQGGSNSPLHFGNGTRLTVT.

This clone was seen a handful of times. The chain is built from TRBV19 and TRBJ1-6; TRBD1 matches at 7 bases. The germline V gene has CDR1 LNHDA and CDR2 SQIVND (reference sequence). This CDR3 contains 16 residues. V trimming: 3 bases; J trimming: 7 bases; junction bases outside the gene matches: 9. In DNA form, the CDR3 reads TGTGCCAGTAGTATTTCGAAGGGGGCTTCGAATTCACCCCTCCACTTT. Residues: CASSISKGASNSPLHF.

The V gene is TRBV2, the J gene TRBJ1-5; the D gene is possibly TRBD1 (5 bases). There are 16 residues in the CDR3. Germline lookup yields CDR1 SNHLY and CDR2 FYNNEI. V dropped 11 bases and J dropped 0 bases, with 20 bases sitting between them. The CDR3 here is CASGGDVEFSNQPQHF. The CDR3 DNA reads as TGTGCCTCCGGAGGGGACGTCGAATTTAGCAATCAGCCCCAGCATTTT.

The chain is built from TRBV7-2 and TRBJ2-7; D possibly corresponds to TRBD2 (5 bases). The CDR3 is made up of 15 amino acids. The germline V gene encodes CDR1 SGHTA and CDR2 FQGNSA. V shed 2 bases and J shed 3 bases, with 14 bases lying between them. The CDR3 nucleotides read TGTGCCAGCAGCTTACCTAGCCCAGGACGCTACGAGCAGTACTTC. Translation gives CASSLPSPGRYEQYF.

The chain is built from TRBV5-1 and TRBJ2-3; TRBD2 agrees at 13 bases. The CDR3 spans 16 residues. Germline V lookup: CDR1 SGHRS, CDR2 YFSETQ. J was trimmed by 3 bases and V by 3 bases; bases with no gene match: 4. CDR3 region: CASSSGLAGDTDTQYF. The CDR3 region has the DNA TGCGCCAGCAGCTCAGGACTAGCGGGAGATACAGATACGCAGTATTTT.

In its sample, this clone was seen a few times. The CDR3 DNA sequence: TGTGCCAGAAGACGGCCCCTCCACTTT. It is translated as CARRRPLHF. V and J are TRBV5-3 and TRBJ1-6; D unclear. Being an ORF, TRBV5-3 has a function that is uncertain. V gave up 5 bases and J gave up 13 bases, with 4 bases separating them. CDR3 size: 9 residues.

The table lists this clone with a few counts. The chain links TRBV27 to TRBJ1-1, with 7 bases identical to TRBD1. The ends lost 2 bases at V and 0 bases at J; junction bases unmatched: 6. The CDR3 is 16 amino acids. The V gene's germline CDR1 is MNHEY and CDR2 SMNVEV (reference sequence). In DNA, the CDR3 is TGTGCCAGCAGTTTACGAGGGGGCCCTTTGAACACTGAAGCTTTCTTT. Amino acids: CASSLRGGPLNTEAFF.

This clone showed up just once. CDR3 in DNA: TGTGCCAGTACCCTATCGAGGGTTGGGACCGGGGAGCTGTTTTTT. As protein: CASTLSRVGTGELFF. The genes are TRBV19 and TRBJ2-2; TRBD2 is a possible D gene (5 bases). The CDR3 totals 15 residues. The V and J ends lost 7 bases and 5 bases respectively, with 17 bases between them. CDR1 LNHDA and CDR2 SQIVND come from the germline V gene (reference sequence). The full variable domain, rest sourced from reference TRBV19 and TRBJ2-2, is DGGITQSPKYLFRKEGQNVTLSCEQNLNHDAMYWYRQDPGQGLRLIYYSQIVNDFQKGDIAEGYSVSREKKESFPLTVTSAQKNPTAFYLCASTLSRVGTGELFFGEGSRLTVL.

This chain connects TRBV6-2 or TRBV6-3 to TRBJ1-6; 8 positions match TRBD1. The CDR3 contains 16 residues. J was trimmed by 3 bases and V by 6 bases; bases with no gene match: 7. Germline V gene lookup returns CDR1 MNHEY and CDR2 SVGEGT. This CDR3 reads CASSPGQGIYNSPLHF. DNA of the CDR3: TGTGCCAGCAGCCCTGGACAGGGTATCTATAATTCACCCCTCCACTTT.

The chain carries TRBV6-6 and TRBJ1-1, with TRBD1 as a possible D gene (5 bases). CDR1 is MNHNY and CDR2 is SVGAGI in the germline V gene (reference sequence). This CDR3 has 15 amino acids. Trimming took off 2 bases at V and 0 bases at J, with 10 bases between the two ends. The CDR3 nucleotides are TGTGCCAGCAGTTACGGGGCCGGTTTGAACACTGAAGCTTTCTTT. It codes for CASSYGAGLNTEAFF.

The chain joins TRBV5-4 to TRBJ2-1; no clear D gene. The CDR3 runs to 13 residues. Germline V gene sequence: CDR1 SGHNT, CDR2 YYREEE (reference sequence). Trimming left V 3 bases short and J 9 bases short, with 13 bases between. The CDR3 is CASSYDPPGEQFF. The CDR3, as DNA: TGTGCCAGCAGCTACGACCCGCCGGGTGAGCAGTTCTTC.

This chain connects TRBV5-1 to TRBJ2-7; 11 nucleotides line up with TRBD1. This CDR3 contains 14 residues. The germline CDR1 and CDR2 sequences are SGHRS and YFSETQ. V lost 4 bases, J lost 2 bases, and 2 bases stayed unmatched. The CDR3 here is CASSMGQGAYEQYF. CDR3 nucleotide sequence: TGCGCCAGCAGCATGGGACAGGGGGCCTACGAGCAGTACTTC.

The rearrangement uses TRBV19 and TRBJ2-7, with D perhaps matching TRBD1 (6 bases). This CDR3 region has 14 residues. Germline values: CDR1 LNHDA, CDR2 SQIVND (reference sequence). V lost 5 bases and J 4 bases, leaving 15 bases between the germline ends. The CDR3 nucleotides read TGTGCCAGTAGTTACAGGGATGGGTTATACGAGCAGTACTTC. Residues: CASSYRDGLYEQYF.

The sample holds one count of this clone. The rearrangement joins TRBV4-2 to TRBJ1-6, with a tentative D call TRBD1 (5 bases). Germline V gene data show CDR1 as LGHNA and CDR2 as YNFKEQ. Trimming removed 0 bases at V and 6 bases at J, with 9 bases between. CDR3 size: 15 residues. The CDR3 reads CASSQDPGVNSPLHF. The CDR3 bases are TGTGCCAGCAGCCAAGATCCGGGGGTTAATTCACCCCTCCACTTT.

CDR3 DNA sequence: TGTGCCAGCAGCTTAACGGGGTCCCTCTCCTATGGCTACACCTTC. Residues: CASSLTGSLSYGYTF. This rearrangement joins TRBV7-9 to TRBJ1-2; D is undetermined. Trimming left V 2 bases short and J 4 bases short, with 14 bases between. The germline V gene encodes CDR1 SEHNR and CDR2 FQNEAQ (reference sequence). This CDR3 has 15 amino acids. Drawing the rest from reference TRBV7-9 and TRBJ1-2, the complete variable domain is DTGVSQNPRHKITKRGQNVTFRCDPISEHNRLYWYRQTLGQGPEFLTYFQNEAQLEKSRLLSDRFSAERPKGSFSTLEIQRTEQGDSAMYLCASSLTGSLSYGYTFGSGTRLTVV.

The chain uses TRBV19 and TRBJ2-7, with 11 bases aligning to TRBD2. Trimming removed 4 bases from V and 1 base from J; junction bases left unmatched: 3. CDR1 LNHDA and CDR2 SQIVND come from the germline V gene (reference sequence). The CDR3 spans 15 residues. CDR3 loop: CASSTGLAVSYEQYF. The CDR3 region has the DNA TGTGCCAGTAGTACGGGACTAGCGGTTTCCTACGAGCAGTACTTC.

This clone showed up just once. The CDR3 region has the DNA TGCAGTGCTAGTTTGGGGGGAAGGTATACTGAAGCTTTCTTT. Translation gives CSASLGGRYTEAFF. The chain couples TRBV20-1 to TRBJ1-1; D possibly corresponds to TRBD1 (5 bases). CDR1 and CDR2 (germline): DFQATT, SNEGSKA (reference sequence). Trimming pared 3 bases from V and 5 bases from J, leaving 16 bases between. This CDR3 contains 14 residues.

The rearrangement links TRBV5-1 to TRBJ2-3; D is possibly TRBD2 (6 bases). This CDR3 is 14 amino acids long. Germline assignment: CDR1 SGHRS and CDR2 YFSETQ. Trimming left V 1 base short and J 5 bases short, with 11 bases between. The chain's CDR3 is CASSLRLALDTQYF. The CDR3 DNA reads as TGCGCCAGCAGCTTGAGGCTAGCGCTAGATACGCAGTATTTT.

This clone was detected a few times. This chain joins TRBV5-4 and TRBJ1-6; 7 bases agree with TRBD1. CDR1 is SGHNT, CDR2 YYREEE, per germline (reference sequence). J gave up 7 bases and V 4 bases, and 11 bases lay outside the gene matches. The CDR3 has 16 amino acids. Written as DNA, the CDR3 is TGTGCCAGCAGCCAAACGACAGGGATGGGAAATTCACCCCTCCACTTT. Its protein product is CASSQTTGMGNSPLHF. Complete variable domain (other parts from reference TRBV5-4 and TRBJ1-6): ETGVTQSPTHLIKTRGQQVTLRCSSQSGHNTVSWYQQALGQGPQFIFQYYREEENGRGNFPPRFSGLQFPNYSSELNVNALELDDSALYLCASSQTTGMGNSPLHFGNGTRLTVT.

The genes are TRBV11-2 and TRBJ1-1, with D perhaps matching TRBD1 (6 bases). V was cut by 4 bases and J by 3 bases, with 9 bases left in between. CDR3 length: 13 amino acids. The germline gives CDR1 SGHAT, CDR2 FQNNGV. The CDR3 region is CASSWGPDTEAFF. CDR3 nucleotides: TGTGCCAGCAGCTGGGGGCCGGACACTGAAGCTTTCTTT.

The gene calls are TRBV3-1 (or the pseudogene TRBV3-2) and TRBJ2-1, with TRBD2 matching 11 bases. Germline V gene data show CDR1 as LGHDT and CDR2 as YNNKEL (reference sequence). The CDR3 has 14 residues. Trimming took 8 bases from V and 7 from J; bases not matched to a gene: 7. CDR3 loop: CASAQLAGENEQFF. CDR3 coding DNA: TGTGCCAGCGCCCAACTAGCGGGAGAGAATGAGCAGTTCTTC.

This clone occurred a few times. The chain has TRBV6-2 or TRBV6-3 and TRBJ1-2; 11 nucleotides align to TRBD1. V lost 2 bases, J lost 5 bases, and 1 base stayed unmatched. The length of the CDR3 is 14 residues. Germline V lookup: CDR1 MNHEY, CDR2 SVGEGT. DNA of the CDR3: TGTGCCAGCAGTTACGGGACAGGGGGTTATGGCTACACCTTC. This sequence encodes CASSYGTGGYGYTF.